This TCR beta chain was sequenced during a study of blood T cell repertoires in COVID-19. At the level of the study: Sites across the United States, Italy and Spain contributed samples from acute and convalescent COVID-19. PBMCs, B-cell-depleted T cells, or T cells provided the cDNA or gDNA that made up the material.

V was shortened by 6 bases and J by 1 base, with 9 bases between the two germline ends. The CDR3 runs 13 residues. In the authors' workflow: Amplification of reference gene primers was used by the study to estimate nucleated cell counts. TCRdb's table, derived via immunoSEQ multiplex PCR, lists solely in-frame clones and lacks some. V and J calls plus clone size are reproduced from that table; the DNA served to infer D and trimming. Of approximately 250,000 clones in the sample, about 86% were seen once. The chain carries TRBV12-3 or TRBV12-4 and TRBJ1-1; possibly TRBD1 for D (6 bases). The clonotype comes from a man younger than 30 with active or convalescent COVID-19. Input material: peripheral blood. DNA of the CDR3: TGTGCCAGCAGCTTCAGGGGGAACACTGAAGCTTTCTTT. Translated: CASSFRGNTEAFF.